Given below is one T cell receptor (beta chain) in context. Antigen: not known. These data are taken from a study of T cell responses to AZD1222 COVID-19 vaccine. Whole-study results and caveats: Repertoires in all cases were sampled only once the peak T cell response had passed. AZD1222 recipients seropositive at baseline numbered only six.

The CDR3 is made up of 16 amino acids. The V and J ends lost 4 bases and 1 base, in that order; junction bases with no gene match: 8. From germline, CDR1 is SGHTA and CDR2 FQGNSA. The method was immunoSEQ multiplex PCR; TCRdb's version includes in-frame clones alone and lacks a portion of them. The table has around 190,000 clones, under 95% seen once. Sample: peripheral blood, taken 28 days after the second AZD1222 dose. The V gene is TRBV7-2, the J gene TRBJ1-1, with 8 bases lining up with TRBD1. The sequence was collected from an adult who received the AZD1222 COVID-19 vaccine. The CDR3 protein is CASSSIIGQGNTEAFF. The CDR3 bases are TGTGCCAGCAGCTCGATCATCGGACAGGGGAACACTGAAGCTTTCTTT.